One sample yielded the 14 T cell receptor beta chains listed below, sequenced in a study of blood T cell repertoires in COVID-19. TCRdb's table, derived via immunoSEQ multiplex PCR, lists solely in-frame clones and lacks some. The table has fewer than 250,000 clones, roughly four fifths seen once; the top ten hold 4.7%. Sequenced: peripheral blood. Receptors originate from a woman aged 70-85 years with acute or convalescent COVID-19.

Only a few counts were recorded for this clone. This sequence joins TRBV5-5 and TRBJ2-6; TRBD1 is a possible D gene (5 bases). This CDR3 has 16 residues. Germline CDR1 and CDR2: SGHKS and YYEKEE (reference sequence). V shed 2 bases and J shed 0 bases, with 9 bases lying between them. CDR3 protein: CASSLPDSSGANVLTF. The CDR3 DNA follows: TGTGCCAGCAGCTTACCTGACAGCTCTGGGGCCAACGTCCTGACTTTC.

The CDR3 spells CASSIAGIKAEAFF. CDR3 DNA sequence: TGTGCCAGTAGTATAGCGGGGATCAAGGCTGAAGCTTTCTTT. This chain uses TRBV19 with TRBJ1-1; D uncertain. The V gene lost 1 base and the J gene lost 6 bases, with 12 bases spanning the gap. The CDR3 totals 14 residues. The germline V gene has CDR1 LNHDA and CDR2 SQIVND (reference sequence).

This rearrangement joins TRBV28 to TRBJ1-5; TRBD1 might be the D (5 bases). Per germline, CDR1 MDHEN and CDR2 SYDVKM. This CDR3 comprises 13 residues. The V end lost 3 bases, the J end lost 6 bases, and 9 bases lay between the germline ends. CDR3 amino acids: CASSFGGSQPQHF. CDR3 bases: TGTGCCAGCAGTTTCGGGGGGTCTCAGCCCCAGCATTTT. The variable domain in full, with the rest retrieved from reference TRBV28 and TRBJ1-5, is DVKVTQSSRYLVKRTGEKVFLECVQDMDHENMFWYRQDPGLGLRLIYFSYDVKMKEKGDIPEGYSVSREKKERFSLILESASTNQTSMYLCASSFGGSQPQHFGDGTRLSIL.

The DNA for the CDR3 is TGTGCCAGCAGCCCCTCCGCGGGGTCCACCCCCTATGGCTACACCTTC. It yields the protein CASSPSAGSTPYGYTF. The V and J genes are TRBV4-2 and TRBJ1-2, with D unresolved. The V end was cut by 4 bases, the J end by 4 bases, with 19 bases between. Germline V gives CDR1 LGHNA, CDR2 YNFKEQ. This CDR3 spans 16 amino acids.

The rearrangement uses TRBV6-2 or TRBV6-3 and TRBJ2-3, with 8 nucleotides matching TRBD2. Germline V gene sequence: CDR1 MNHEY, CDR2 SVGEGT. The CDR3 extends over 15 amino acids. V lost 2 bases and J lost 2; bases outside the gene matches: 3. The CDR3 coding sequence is TGTGCCAGCAGTTACCAGCGGGGGATCACAGATACGCAGTATTTT. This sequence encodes CASSYQRGITDTQYF.

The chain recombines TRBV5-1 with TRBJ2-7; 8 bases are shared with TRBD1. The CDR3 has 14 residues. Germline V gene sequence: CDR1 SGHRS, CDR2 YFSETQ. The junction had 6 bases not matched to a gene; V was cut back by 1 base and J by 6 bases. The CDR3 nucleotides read TGCGCCAGCAGCTTGCCGCAGGGGGCAAGCGAGCAGTACTTC. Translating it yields CASSLPQGASEQYF.

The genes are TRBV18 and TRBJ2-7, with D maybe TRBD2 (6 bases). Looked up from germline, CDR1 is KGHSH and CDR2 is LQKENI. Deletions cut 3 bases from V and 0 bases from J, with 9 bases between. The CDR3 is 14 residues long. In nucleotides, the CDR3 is TGTGCCAGCTCACCTGGACTAAGCTCCTACGAGCAGTACTTC. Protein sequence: CASSPGLSSYEQYF. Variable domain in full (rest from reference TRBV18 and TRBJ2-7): NAGVMQNPRHLVRRRGQEARLRCSPMKGHSHVYWYRQLPEEGLKFMVYLQKENIIDESGMPKERFSAEFPKEGPSILRIQQVVRGDSAAYFCASSPGLSSYEQYFGPGTRLTVT.

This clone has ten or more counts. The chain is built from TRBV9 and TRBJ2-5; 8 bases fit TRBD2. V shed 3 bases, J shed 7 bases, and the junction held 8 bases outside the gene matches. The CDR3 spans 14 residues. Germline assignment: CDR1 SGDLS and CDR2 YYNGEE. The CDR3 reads CASSAESGGGTQYF. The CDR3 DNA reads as TGTGCCAGCAGCGCTGAAAGCGGGGGAGGGACCCAGTACTTC.

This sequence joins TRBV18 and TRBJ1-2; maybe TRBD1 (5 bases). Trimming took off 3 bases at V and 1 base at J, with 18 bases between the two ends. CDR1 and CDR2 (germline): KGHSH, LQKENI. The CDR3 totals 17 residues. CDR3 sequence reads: CASSPITVGQNNYGYTF. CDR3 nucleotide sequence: TGTGCCAGCTCACCTATAACAGTGGGGCAGAATAACTATGGCTACACCTTC. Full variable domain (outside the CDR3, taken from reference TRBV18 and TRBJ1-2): NAGVMQNPRHLVRRRGQEARLRCSPMKGHSHVYWYRQLPEEGLKFMVYLQKENIIDESGMPKERFSAEFPKEGPSILRIQQVVRGDSAAYFCASSPITVGQNNYGYTFGSGTRLTVV.

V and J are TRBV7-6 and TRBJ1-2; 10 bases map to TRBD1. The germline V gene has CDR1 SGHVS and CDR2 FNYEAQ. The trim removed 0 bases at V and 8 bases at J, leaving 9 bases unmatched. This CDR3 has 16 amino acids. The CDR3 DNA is TGTGCCAGCAGCTTAGCTAATTGGGGGACAGGGGTCGGCTACACCTTC. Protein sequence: CASSLANWGTGVGYTF. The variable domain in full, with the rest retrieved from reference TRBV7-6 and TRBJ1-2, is GAGVSQSPRYKVTKRGQDVALRCDPISGHVSLYWYRQALGQGPEFLTYFNYEAQQDKSGLPNDRFSAERPEGSISTLTIQRTEQRDSAMYRCASSLANWGTGVGYTFGSGTRLTVV.

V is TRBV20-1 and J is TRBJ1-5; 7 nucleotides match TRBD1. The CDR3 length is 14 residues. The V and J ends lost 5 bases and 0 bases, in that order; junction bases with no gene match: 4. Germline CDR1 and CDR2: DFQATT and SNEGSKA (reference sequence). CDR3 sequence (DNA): TGCAGTGCTGGTGGACAGGTTAGCAATCAGCCCCAGCATTTT. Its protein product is CSAGGQVSNQPQHF.

The CDR3 region has the DNA TGTGCCATCTCCCCGACCGGACAGACATCCTACGAGCAGTACTTC. The encoded protein is CAISPTGQTSYEQYF. V and J are TRBV10-3 and TRBJ2-7; TRBD1 might be the D (6 bases). CDR1 and CDR2 from the germline V gene are ENHRY and SYGVKD. Trimming shortened V by 8 bases and J by 1 base, and 18 bases separated the two germline ends. This CDR3 has 15 amino acids.

The CDR3 DNA is TGTGCCAGTAGTACCCCGACAGGGCAAAACGATGAGCAGTTCTTC. This codes for CASSTPTGQNDEQFF. The chain carries TRBV19 and TRBJ2-1; 7 bases are shared with TRBD1. The CDR3 extends over 15 amino acids. Germline CDR1 reads LNHDA; CDR2 reads SQIVND (reference sequence). V lost 4 bases and J lost 8; bases outside the gene matches: 11.

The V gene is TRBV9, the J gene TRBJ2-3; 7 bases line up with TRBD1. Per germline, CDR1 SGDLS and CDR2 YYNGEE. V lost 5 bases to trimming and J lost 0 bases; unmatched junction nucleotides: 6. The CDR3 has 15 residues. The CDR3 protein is CASSGTATSTDTQYF. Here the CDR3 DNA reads TGTGCCAGCAGTGGGACAGCAACTAGCACAGATACGCAGTATTTT.